What follows describes a single TCR beta chain. Trimming left V 0 bases short and J 8 bases short, with 8 bases between. Germline V gene data show CDR1 as SGDLS and CDR2 as YYNGEE. This CDR3 region has 12 residues. The data belong to a study of STAT5B mutations in CD4+ large granular lymphocyte leukemia. The survey-level immunoSEQ assay was used. Method: immunoSEQ multiplex PCR; TCRdb's copy keeps in-frame clones and lacks some. The sample holds tens of thousands of clones; 65% to 70% are singletons and the top ten take around 1.7%. Healthy controls were blood donor buffy coats. This chain connects TRBV9 to TRBJ1-2; a possible D gene is TRBD1 (5 bases). The receptor's source is a human donor in good health. Sequencing was carried out using CD4+ T cells from blood buffy coats. In DNA form, the CDR3 reads TGTGCCAGCAGCGTAGACGGGGGGGGCTACACCTTC. The encoded protein is CASSVDGGGYTF.